Following are 25 T cell receptor beta chains from one sample sequenced in a study of blood T cell repertoires in COVID-19. Profiled with immunoSEQ multiplex PCR; TCRdb holds only in-frame clones, not every one. The table has about 180,000 clones, more than 75% seen once. The sample was peripheral blood. Every receptor here comes from a man between 60 and 70 years old with COVID-19, enrolled during active disease.

This chain uses TRBV27 with TRBJ2-3, with 9 bases fitting TRBD2. The CDR3 has 20 amino acids. Trimming cost V 2 bases and J 2 bases; bases outside gene matches: 17. CDR1 and CDR2 (germline): MNHEY, SMNVEV (reference sequence). CDR3 region: CASSLRVQAGGLTSTDTQYF. DNA for the CDR3: TGTGCCAGCAGTTTAAGGGTACAAGCGGGAGGACTTACCTCCACAGATACGCAGTATTTT.

The chain is built from TRBV19 and TRBJ2-5; TRBD1 agrees at 8 bases. The germline gives CDR1 LNHDA, CDR2 SQIVND (reference sequence). Germline trimming cut 3 bases from V and 5 bases from J; bases unmatched to any gene: 8. The CDR3 is 15 amino acids. The CDR3 bases are TGTGCCAGTAGTATGGGGCAGGGGGCAGGGGAGACCCAGTACTTC. Encoded protein: CASSMGQGAGETQYF.

This rearrangement joins TRBV7-3 to TRBJ2-3, with D tentatively TRBD2 (6 bases). V lost 2 bases and J 1 base, leaving 13 bases between the germline ends. The CDR3 runs 16 residues. Germline CDR1 and CDR2: SGHTA and FQGTGA. The CDR3 nucleotides read TGTGCCAGCAGCTTAGGTTACGGGGGTCGCACAGATACGCAGTATTTT. This translates into CASSLGYGGRTDTQYF.

This clone appeared a single time. The same CDR3 can be traced to other DNA sequences in this sample. The rearrangement uses TRBV12-3 or TRBV12-4 and TRBJ1-2, with 7 bases aligning to TRBD1. V dropped 5 bases and J dropped 7; count of bases not matched to a gene: 7. The CDR3 consists of 13 residues. The CDR3 DNA follows: TGTGCCAGCAGTCTAGACAGGGTGGCTGGCTACACCTTC. This codes for CASSLDRVAGYTF.

This chain links TRBV6-6 with TRBJ2-2, with 8 bases identical to TRBD1. Germline assignment: CDR1 MNHNY and CDR2 SVGAGI (reference sequence). The CDR3 loop spans 15 amino acids. With 7 bases clipped from V and 0 bases from J, the junction kept 4 bases outside the gene matches. The DNA for the CDR3 is TGTGCCAGCATTAAGGGACAGGCGAACACCGGGGAGCTGTTTTTT. This codes for CASIKGQANTGELFF.

The V call is TRBV28, the J call TRBJ1-2; D might be TRBD1 (6 bases). V gave up 3 bases and J gave up 1 base, with 12 bases separating them. The CDR3 spans 15 residues. Per the germline V gene, CDR1 is MDHEN and CDR2 is SYDVKM. In DNA, the CDR3 is TGTGCCAGCAGTTTGGGACACAGTTATAACTATGGCTACACCTTC. Amino acids: CASSLGHSYNYGYTF.

The V and J genes are TRBV5-1 and TRBJ2-7, with D possibly TRBD1 on 6 matching bases. Per germline, CDR1 SGHRS and CDR2 YFSETQ. V lost 4 bases to trimming and J lost 5 bases, with 19 bases between them. The CDR3 totals 15 residues. The CDR3 sequence is CASSQTQGMVHEQYF. In DNA form, the CDR3 reads TGCGCCAGCAGCCAAACACAGGGAATGGTCCACGAGCAGTACTTC.

This clone was seen more than once but under ten times. V gene TRBV5-8 combines with J gene TRBJ1-5, with D possibly matching TRBD1 (5 bases). The CDR3 is 15 residues long. V shed 0 bases and J shed 0 bases, with 7 bases lying between them. Germline CDR1 SGHTS, CDR2 YDEGEE. This CDR3 is CASSLGQSSNQPQHF. CDR3 bases: TGTGCCAGCAGCTTGGGACAGAGTAGCAATCAGCCCCAGCATTTT. The full variable domain, in which reference TRBV5-8 and TRBJ1-5 provide the parts outside the CDR3, is EAGVTQSPTHLIKTRGQQATLRCSPISGHTSVYWYQQALGLGLQFLLWYDEGEERNRGNFPPRFSGRQFPNYSSELNVNALELEDSALYLCASSLGQSSNQPQHFGDGTRLSIL.

The chain recombines TRBV28 with TRBJ2-1, with TRBD2 matching over 14 bases. With V trimmed by 5 bases and J by 13 bases, 10 bases remained unmatched. This CDR3 has 15 residues. The V gene's germline CDR1 is MDHEN and CDR2 SYDVKM. The CDR3 bases are TGTGCCAGCAGTCCAAATGGACTAGCGGGGGGTCAACAGTTCTTC. This gives the protein CASSPNGLAGGQQFF.

This clone was detected a few times. V usage is TRBV5-6 and J usage is TRBJ1-2; possible D gene TRBD1, 6 bases. V gave up 4 bases and J gave up 6 bases, with 13 bases separating them. This CDR3 region has 13 residues. CDR1 is SGHDT and CDR2 is YYEEEE in the germline V gene. The CDR3 nucleotides are TGTGCCAGCAGCGGAACAGGGTCCAATGGCTACACCTTC. It encodes CASSGTGSNGYTF.

The V call is TRBV11-2, the J call TRBJ1-5; weak D call: TRBD1 (5 bases). V was cut by 2 bases and J by 4 bases, with 9 bases left in between. The CDR3 sequence is 14 residues long. Germline lookup yields CDR1 SGHAT and CDR2 FQNNGV. As DNA, the CDR3 is TGTGCCAGCAGCTTATCGGACATAAATCAGCCCCAGCATTTT. Amino acids: CASSLSDINQPQHF.

This clone was detected once. The chain links TRBV7-2 to TRBJ1-3; D uncertain. The CDR3 extends over 14 amino acids. V lost 0 bases and J lost 3, with 6 bases in between. CDR1 SGHTA and CDR2 FQGNSA come from the germline V gene. The CDR3 is CASSLAVHGNTIYF. The CDR3 region has the DNA TGTGCCAGCAGCTTAGCTGTTCATGGAAACACCATATATTTT.

The V gene is TRBV19, the J gene TRBJ1-5, with TRBD1 as a possible D gene (5 bases). This CDR3 has 14 amino acids. V dropped 5 bases and J dropped 5 bases, with 13 bases sitting between them. Per the germline V gene, CDR1 is LNHDA and CDR2 is SQIVND (reference sequence). In DNA form, the CDR3 reads TGTGCCAGTAGTGACACAGGAGCCTATCAGCCCCAGCATTTT. As protein: CASSDTGAYQPQHF.

This clone was counted between two and nine times. The gene calls are TRBV27 and TRBJ2-3; D is undetermined. V was clipped by 6 bases and J by 0 bases, with 13 bases between them. This CDR3 is built from 15 residues. CDR1 is MNHEY and CDR2 is SMNVEV in the germline V gene (reference sequence). The CDR3 here is CASRRRETSTDTQYF. CDR3 nucleotide sequence: TGTGCCAGCAGGAGACGAGAGACTAGCACAGATACGCAGTATTTT.

The V call is TRBV23-1, the J call TRBJ1-1; a possible D gene is TRBD1 (6 bases). TRBV23-1 is an ORF; its function is uncertain. Trimming shortened V by 9 bases and J by 0 bases, and 14 bases separated the two germline ends. This CDR3 is built from 14 residues. CDR3 residues: CASGEGGMNTEAFF. DNA of the CDR3: TGCGCCAGTGGGGAAGGGGGTATGAACACTGAAGCTTTCTTT.

The V and J genes are TRBV19 and TRBJ1-6, with a weak D call TRBD1 (6 bases). The germline V gene encodes CDR1 LNHDA and CDR2 SQIVND (reference sequence). V was trimmed by 10 bases and J by 7 bases, leaving 14 bases between them. CDR3 size: 13 residues. The CDR3 is CATKARGNSPLHF. CDR3 nucleotides: TGTGCCACCAAAGCCAGGGGCAATTCACCCCTCCACTTT.

The V and J genes are TRBV27 and TRBJ2-1; 10 nucleotides match TRBD2. V trimming: 5 bases; J trimming: 1 base; junction bases outside the gene matches: 5. The length of the CDR3 is 16 residues. Germline CDR1 reads MNHEY; CDR2 reads SMNVEV (reference sequence). The CDR3 region has the DNA TGTGCCAGCAGTCCAGGACTAGCGGAATCCTACAATGAGCAGTTCTTC. Translated: CASSPGLAESYNEQFF.

This chain links TRBV5-1 with TRBJ1-3; 7 nucleotides agree with TRBD1. Losses at the gene ends were 2 bases for V and 0 bases for J; bases not matched to a gene: 5. The V gene's germline CDR1 is SGHRS and CDR2 YFSETQ. The CDR3 extends over 16 amino acids. Written as DNA, the CDR3 is TGCGCCAGCAGCTTTTCGGGACAGCACTCTGGAAACACCATATATTTT. Protein sequence: CASSFSGQHSGNTIYF.

CDR3 DNA: TGTGCCAGCAGCCCCCGGACTAGCGGGAACAATGAGCAGTTCTTC. It encodes CASSPRTSGNNEQFF. V is TRBV11-1 and J is TRBJ2-1; 12 nucleotides line up with TRBD2. The CDR3 runs to 15 residues. Trimming removed 5 bases from V and 5 bases from J; junction bases left unmatched: 4. Germline V gene data show CDR1 as SGHAT and CDR2 as FQDESV (reference sequence).

The rearrangement links TRBV5-6 to TRBJ1-1, with no clear D. The V and J ends lost 2 bases and 4 bases respectively, with 3 bases between them. CDR3 length: 11 amino acids. Per the germline V gene, CDR1 is SGHDT and CDR2 is YYEEEE. The CDR3 bases are TGTGCCAGCAGCTTCCTCACTGAAGCTTTCTTT. It is translated as CASSFLTEAFF.

This clone was counted between two and nine times. The chain links TRBV3-1 (or the pseudogene TRBV3-2) to TRBJ1-5, with a weak D call TRBD1 (5 bases). The germline V gene has CDR1 LGHDT and CDR2 YNNKEL (reference sequence). This CDR3 has 13 residues. V lost 6 bases, J lost 3 bases, and 9 bases lay in between. CDR3 loop: CASSPGYNQPQHF. DNA for the CDR3: TGTGCCAGCAGTCCAGGGTACAATCAGCCCCAGCATTTT.

This clone appeared a few times. V and J are TRBV28 and TRBJ1-5; TRBD1 matches at 8 bases. J was trimmed by 5 bases and V by 7 bases; bases with no gene match: 10. The CDR3 spans 15 residues. Germline V gene data show CDR1 as MDHEN and CDR2 as SYDVKM. CDR3 in amino acids: CASITGGLRDQPQHF. In DNA, the CDR3 is TGTGCCAGCATCACAGGGGGGTTGCGAGATCAGCCCCAGCATTTT.

The rearrangement links TRBV7-2 to TRBJ2-5; 7 bases fit TRBD2. The germline gives CDR1 SGHTA, CDR2 FQGNSA. J gave up 5 bases and V 3 bases, and 9 bases lay outside the gene matches. The CDR3 length is 15 residues. CDR3 loop: CASSLQRGPGETQYF. Here the CDR3 DNA reads TGTGCCAGCAGCTTGCAGCGGGGTCCGGGGGAGACCCAGTACTTC.

CDR3 in amino acids: CASSQSDRNQPQHF. In DNA form, the CDR3 reads TGCGCCAGCAGCCAATCGGACAGAAATCAGCCCCAGCATTTT. The chain carries TRBV4-1 and TRBJ1-5, with D tentatively TRBD1 (6 bases). Germline CDR1 reads MGHRA; CDR2 reads YSYEKL. Trimming left V 2 bases short and J 4 bases short, with 9 bases between. The CDR3 is made up of 14 amino acids.

This clone came up once. The gene calls are TRBV9 and TRBJ2-1, with 8 bases fitting TRBD2. CDR1 SGDLS and CDR2 YYNGEE come from the germline V gene. V dropped 2 bases and J dropped 0; count of bases not matched to a gene: 7. The CDR3 contains 17 residues. The CDR3 DNA reads as TGTGCCAGCAGCGTTCGGGGGGGCCGAATCTCCTACAATGAGCAGTTCTTC. It specifies CASSVRGGRISYNEQFF.